This T cell receptor beta chain appears in the sequencing data of a study of T-cell memory formation after mild COVID-19. Study at large: TCR clusters mostly belonged to single donors.

The germline V gene has CDR1 LGHNA and CDR2 YNFKEQ. V lost 4 bases to trimming and J lost 3 bases; unmatched junction nucleotides: 5. This CDR3 region has 15 residues. Turning to this clonotype: Its cognate antigen is unknown.

General study points: Proof of SARS-CoV-2 specificity was absent for the second-wave clones that crested on day 37. Most CD4+ clones that shrank were in CM and EM, while CD8+ ones turned up in EMRA.

With constant-segment primers, 5'RACE yielded cDNA libraries of TCR alpha and TCR beta that carried sample barcodes and UMIs. A single record per CDR3 protein comes from TCRdb applying MiXCR to the 5' RACE reads. The data show under 300,000 distinct CDR3 sequences, roughly 17% seen once. Material for sequencing was PBMCs or a T cell subset sorted from them (not recorded which). This sequence was found in a man between 18 and 29 years old who had mild COVID-19 (a few samples of this study predate the infection). Cell type and time point are not known. This chain connects TRBV4-2 to TRBJ2-5, with 10 positions matching TRBD2. The CDR3 reads CASSRRLAGEETQYF. DNA of the CDR3: TGTGCCAGCAGCCGCCGGCTAGCGGGGGAAGAGACCCAGTACTTC.